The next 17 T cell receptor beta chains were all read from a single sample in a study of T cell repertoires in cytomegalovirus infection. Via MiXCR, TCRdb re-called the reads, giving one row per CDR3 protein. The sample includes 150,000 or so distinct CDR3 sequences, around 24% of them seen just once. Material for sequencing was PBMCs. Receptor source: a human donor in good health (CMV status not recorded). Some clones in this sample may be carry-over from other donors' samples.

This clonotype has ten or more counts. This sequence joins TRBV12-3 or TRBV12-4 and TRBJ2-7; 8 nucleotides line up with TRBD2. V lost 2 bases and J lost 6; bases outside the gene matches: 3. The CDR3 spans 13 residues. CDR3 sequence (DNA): TGTGCCAGCAGTTTACAGCGGGGGTTCGAGCAGTACTTC. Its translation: CASSLQRGFEQYF.

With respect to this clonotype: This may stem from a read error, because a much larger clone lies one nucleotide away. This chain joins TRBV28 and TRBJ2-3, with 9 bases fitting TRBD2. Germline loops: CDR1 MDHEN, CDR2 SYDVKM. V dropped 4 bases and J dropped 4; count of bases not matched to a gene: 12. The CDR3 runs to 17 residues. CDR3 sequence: CASSSPGTSRGADTQYF. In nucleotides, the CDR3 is TGTGCCAGCAGTTCTCCCGGGACTAGCAGGGGGGCAGATACGCAGTATTTT. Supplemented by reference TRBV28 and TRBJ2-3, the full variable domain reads DVKVTQSSRYLVKRTGEKVFLECVQDMDHENMFWYRQDPGLGLRLIYFSYDVKMKEKGDIPEGYSVSREKKERFSLILESASTNQTSMYLCASSSPGTSRGADTQYFGPGTRLTVL.

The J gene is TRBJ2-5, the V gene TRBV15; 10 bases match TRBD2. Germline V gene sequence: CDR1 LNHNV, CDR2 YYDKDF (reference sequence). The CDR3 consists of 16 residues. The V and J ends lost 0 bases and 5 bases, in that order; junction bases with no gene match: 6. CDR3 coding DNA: TGTGCCACCAGCAGAGATATCACTAGCGGGATGGAGACCCAGTACTTC. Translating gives CATSRDITSGMETQYF.

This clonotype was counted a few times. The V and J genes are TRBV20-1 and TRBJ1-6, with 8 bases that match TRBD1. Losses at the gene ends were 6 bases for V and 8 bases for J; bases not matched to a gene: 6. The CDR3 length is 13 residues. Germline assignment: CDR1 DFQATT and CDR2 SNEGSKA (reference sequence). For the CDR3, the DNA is TGCAGTGCAGAACAGGGGGTTTATTCACCCCTCCACTTT. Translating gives CSAEQGVYSPLHF.

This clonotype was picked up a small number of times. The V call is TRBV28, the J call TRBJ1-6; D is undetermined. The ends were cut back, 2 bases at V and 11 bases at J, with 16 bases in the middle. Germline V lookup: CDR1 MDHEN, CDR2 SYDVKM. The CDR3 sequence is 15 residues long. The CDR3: CASSLSRAEFPPLHF. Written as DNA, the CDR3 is TGTGCCAGCAGTTTAAGTCGGGCAGAATTTCCACCCCTCCACTTT.

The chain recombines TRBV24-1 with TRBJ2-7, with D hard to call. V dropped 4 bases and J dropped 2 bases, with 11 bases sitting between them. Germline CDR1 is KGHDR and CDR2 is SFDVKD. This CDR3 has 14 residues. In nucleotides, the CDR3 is TGTGCCACCAGTGACCCAGGCAGGACCTACGAGCAGTACTTC. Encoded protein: CATSDPGRTYEQYF.

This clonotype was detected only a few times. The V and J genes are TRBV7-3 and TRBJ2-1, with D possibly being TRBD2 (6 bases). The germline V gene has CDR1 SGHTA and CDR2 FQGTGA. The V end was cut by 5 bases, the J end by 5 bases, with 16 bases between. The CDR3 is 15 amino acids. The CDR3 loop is CASSQSGELNNEQFF. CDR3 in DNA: TGTGCCAGCAGCCAATCGGGGGAACTTAACAATGAGCAGTTCTTC. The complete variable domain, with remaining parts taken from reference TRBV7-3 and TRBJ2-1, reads GAGVSQTPSNKVTEKGKYVELRCDPISGHTALYWYRQSLGQGPEFLIYFQGTGAADDSGLPNDRFFAVRPEGSVSTLKIQRTERGDSAVYLCASSQSGELNNEQFFGPGTRLTVL.

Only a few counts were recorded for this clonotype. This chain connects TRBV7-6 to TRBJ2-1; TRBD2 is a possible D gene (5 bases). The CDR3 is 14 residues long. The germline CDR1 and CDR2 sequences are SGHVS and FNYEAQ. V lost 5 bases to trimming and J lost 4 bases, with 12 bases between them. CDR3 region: CASSKDTSYNEQFF. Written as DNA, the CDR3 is TGTGCCAGCAGCAAAGATACTAGTTACAATGAGCAGTTCTTC.

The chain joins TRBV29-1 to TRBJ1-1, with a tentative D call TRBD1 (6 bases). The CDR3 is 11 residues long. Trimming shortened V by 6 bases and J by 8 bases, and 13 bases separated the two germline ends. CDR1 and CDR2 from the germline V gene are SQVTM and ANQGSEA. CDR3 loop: CSVRGAPEAFF. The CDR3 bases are TGCAGCGTCCGGGGGGCTCCAGAAGCTTTCTTT.

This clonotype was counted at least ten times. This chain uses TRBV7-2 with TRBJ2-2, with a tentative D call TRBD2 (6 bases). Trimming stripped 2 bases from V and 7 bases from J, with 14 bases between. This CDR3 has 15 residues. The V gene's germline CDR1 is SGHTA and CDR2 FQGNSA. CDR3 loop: CASSLRSGWDGELFF. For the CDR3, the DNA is TGTGCCAGCAGCTTAAGGAGCGGGTGGGACGGGGAGCTGTTTTTT. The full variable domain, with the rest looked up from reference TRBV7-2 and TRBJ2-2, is GAGVSQSPSNKVTEKGKDVELRCDPISGHTALYWYRQSLGQGLEFLIYFQGNSAPDKSGLPSDRFSAERTGGSVSTLTIQRTQQEDSAVYLCASSLRSGWDGELFFGEGSRLTVL.

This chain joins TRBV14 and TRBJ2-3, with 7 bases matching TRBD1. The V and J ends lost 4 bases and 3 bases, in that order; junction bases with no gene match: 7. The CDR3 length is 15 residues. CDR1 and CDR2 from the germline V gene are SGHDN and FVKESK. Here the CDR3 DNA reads TGTGCCAGCAGCCCTAAGGACAGGAAGACAGATACGCAGTATTTT. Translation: CASSPKDRKTDTQYF.

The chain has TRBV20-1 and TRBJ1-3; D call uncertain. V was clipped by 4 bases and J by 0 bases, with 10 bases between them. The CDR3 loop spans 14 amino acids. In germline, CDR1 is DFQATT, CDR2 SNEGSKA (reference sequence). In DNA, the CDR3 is TGCAGTGCTATGGAACCAGACTCTGGAAACACCATATATTTT. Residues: CSAMEPDSGNTIYF.

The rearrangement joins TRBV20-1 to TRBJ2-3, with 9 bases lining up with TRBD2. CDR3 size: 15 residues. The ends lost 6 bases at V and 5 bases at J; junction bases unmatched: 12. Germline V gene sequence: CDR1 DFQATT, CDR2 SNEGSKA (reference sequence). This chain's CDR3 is CSAPLSGRREDTQYF. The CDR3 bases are TGCAGTGCCCCCCTCAGCGGGAGGCGGGAAGATACGCAGTATTTT.

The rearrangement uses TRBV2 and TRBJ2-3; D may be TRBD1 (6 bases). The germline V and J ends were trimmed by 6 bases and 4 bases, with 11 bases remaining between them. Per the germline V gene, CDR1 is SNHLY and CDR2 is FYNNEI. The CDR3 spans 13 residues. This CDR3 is CASRETGPDTQYF. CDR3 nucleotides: TGTGCCAGCAGGGAAACAGGGCCAGATACGCAGTATTTT.

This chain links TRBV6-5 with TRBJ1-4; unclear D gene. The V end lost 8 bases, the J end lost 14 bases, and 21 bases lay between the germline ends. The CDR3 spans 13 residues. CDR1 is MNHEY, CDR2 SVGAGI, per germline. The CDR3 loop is CASCRTIRHLLFF. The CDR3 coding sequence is TGTGCCAGCTGTAGGACGATTCGACACCTTCTGTTTTTT.

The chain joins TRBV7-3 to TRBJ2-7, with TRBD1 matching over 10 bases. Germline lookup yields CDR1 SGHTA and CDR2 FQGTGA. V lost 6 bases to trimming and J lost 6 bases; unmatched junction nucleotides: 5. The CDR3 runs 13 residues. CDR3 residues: CASSAGTGAEQYF. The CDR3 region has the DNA TGTGCCAGCAGTGCCGGGACAGGGGCCGAGCAGTACTTC. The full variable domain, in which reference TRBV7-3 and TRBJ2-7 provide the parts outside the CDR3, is GAGVSQTPSNKVTEKGKYVELRCDPISGHTALYWYRQSLGQGPEFLIYFQGTGAADDSGLPNDRFFAVRPEGSVSTLKIQRTERGDSAVYLCASSAGTGAEQYFGPGTRLTVT.

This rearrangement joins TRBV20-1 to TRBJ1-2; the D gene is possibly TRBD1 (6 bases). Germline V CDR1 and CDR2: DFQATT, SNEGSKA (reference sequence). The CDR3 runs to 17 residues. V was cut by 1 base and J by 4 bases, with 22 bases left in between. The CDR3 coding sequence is TGCAGTGCTAGAGCTCCCACGCAGGGCAGGGGTTTCTATGGCTACACCTTC. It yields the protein CSARAPTQGRGFYGYTF.